This T cell receptor beta chain was recovered during a study of early T cells in non-severe SARS-CoV-2 infection. Germline V gene sequence: CDR1 LGHNA, CDR2 YSLEER. V gave up 1 base and J gave up 2 bases, with 7 bases separating them. CDR3 length: 14 residues. The table lists this clonotype with many counts. TCRdb fed the 5' RACE reads into MiXCR, producing one record per CDR3 protein. Here the sample spans about 33,000 distinct CDR3 sequences, approximately 4.1% being singletons. The sample was whole blood. The sequence came from an adult who was a healthcare worker with PCR-confirmed SARS-CoV-2 infection or an uninfected control (not recorded which). The chain links TRBV4-3 to TRBJ2-3; no clear D. The CDR3 loop is CASSQGAVTDTQYF. CDR3 bases: TGCGCCAGCAGCCAAGGGGCGGTCACAGATACGCAGTATTTT.